This record covers a single T cell receptor (beta chain). The entry originates in a study of control samples from healthy donors and cancer patients. Clones were read by immunoSEQ multiplex PCR, and TCRdb kept only the in-frame ones, dropping some. The sample has 70,000 or so clones, approximately 87% seen once; the top ten hold under 30%. Germline V CDR1 and CDR2: MNHEY, SMNVEV (reference sequence). CDR3 length: 16 residues. V lost 0 bases and J lost 0, with 11 bases in between. This TCR came from a man aged 45-65 years in good health. The chain joins TRBV27 to TRBJ1-2; D is unclear. Sequenced input: blood. The CDR3 region is CASSLSRAWANYGYTF. CDR3 DNA: TGTGCCAGCAGTTTATCTAGGGCTTGGGCTAACTATGGCTACACCTTC.